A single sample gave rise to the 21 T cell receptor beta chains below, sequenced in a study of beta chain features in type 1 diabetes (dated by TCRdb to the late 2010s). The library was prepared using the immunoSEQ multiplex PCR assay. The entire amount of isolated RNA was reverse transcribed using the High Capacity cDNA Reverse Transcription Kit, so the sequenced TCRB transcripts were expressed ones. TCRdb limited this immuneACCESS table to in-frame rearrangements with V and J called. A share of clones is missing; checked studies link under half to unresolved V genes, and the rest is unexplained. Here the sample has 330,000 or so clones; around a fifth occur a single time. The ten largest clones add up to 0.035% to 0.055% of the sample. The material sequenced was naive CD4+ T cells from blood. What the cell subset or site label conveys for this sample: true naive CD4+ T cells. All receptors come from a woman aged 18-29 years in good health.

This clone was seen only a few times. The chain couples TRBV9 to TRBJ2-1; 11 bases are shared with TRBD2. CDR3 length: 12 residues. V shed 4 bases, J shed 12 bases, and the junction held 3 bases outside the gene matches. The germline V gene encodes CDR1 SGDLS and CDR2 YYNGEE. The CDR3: CASSPTSGRQFF. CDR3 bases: TGTGCCAGCAGCCCAACTAGCGGGAGGCAGTTCTTC.

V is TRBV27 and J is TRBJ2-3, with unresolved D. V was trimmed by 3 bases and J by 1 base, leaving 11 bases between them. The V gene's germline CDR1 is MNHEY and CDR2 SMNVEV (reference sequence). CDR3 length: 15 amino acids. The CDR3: CASSLYSQGTDTQYF. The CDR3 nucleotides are TGTGCCAGCAGTTTGTACAGCCAGGGCACAGATACGCAGTATTTT.

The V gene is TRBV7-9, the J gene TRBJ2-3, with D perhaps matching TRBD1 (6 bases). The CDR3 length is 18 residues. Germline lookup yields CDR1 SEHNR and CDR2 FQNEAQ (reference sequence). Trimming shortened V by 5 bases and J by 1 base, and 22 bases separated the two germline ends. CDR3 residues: CASSPLLRGKRGTDTQYF. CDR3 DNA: TGTGCCAGCAGCCCACTCCTCAGGGGAAAACGGGGCACAGATACGCAGTATTTT.

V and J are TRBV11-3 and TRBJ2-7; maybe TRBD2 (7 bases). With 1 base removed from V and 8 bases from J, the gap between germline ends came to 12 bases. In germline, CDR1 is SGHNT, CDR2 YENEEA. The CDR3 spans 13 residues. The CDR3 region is CASSLGGGTKQYF. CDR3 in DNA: TGTGCCAGCAGCTTAGGCGGGGGCACCAAGCAGTACTTC. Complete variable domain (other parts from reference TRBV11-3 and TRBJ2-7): EAGVVQSPRYKIIEKKQPVAFWCNPISGHNTLYWYLQNLGQGPELLIRYENEEAVDDSQLPKDRFSAERLKGVDSTLKIQPAELGDSAVYLCASSLGGGTKQYFGPGTRLTVT.

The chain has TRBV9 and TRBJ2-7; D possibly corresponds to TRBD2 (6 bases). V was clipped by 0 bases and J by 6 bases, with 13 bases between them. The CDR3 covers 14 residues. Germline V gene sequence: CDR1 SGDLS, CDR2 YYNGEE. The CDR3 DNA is TGTGCCAGCAGCGTAGTAGCGGAGGGGCCCGAGCAGTACTTC. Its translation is CASSVVAEGPEQYF. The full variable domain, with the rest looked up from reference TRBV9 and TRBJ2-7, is DSGVTQTPKHLITATGQRVTLRCSPRSGDLSVYWYQQSLDQGLQFLIQYYNGEERAKGNILERFSAQQFPDLHSELNLSSLELGDSALYFCASSVVAEGPEQYFGPGTRLTVT.

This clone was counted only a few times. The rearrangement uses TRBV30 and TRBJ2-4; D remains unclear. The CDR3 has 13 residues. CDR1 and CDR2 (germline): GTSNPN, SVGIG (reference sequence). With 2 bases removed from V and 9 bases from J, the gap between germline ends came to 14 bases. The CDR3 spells CAWSFSEMGIQYF. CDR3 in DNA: TGTGCCTGGAGTTTCTCGGAGATGGGCATTCAGTACTTC.

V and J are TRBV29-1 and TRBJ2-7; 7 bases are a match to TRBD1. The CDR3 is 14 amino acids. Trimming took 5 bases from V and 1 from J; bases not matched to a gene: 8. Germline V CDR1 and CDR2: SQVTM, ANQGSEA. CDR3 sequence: CSVSPGTASYEQYF. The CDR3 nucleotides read TGCAGCGTTTCCCCCGGGACAGCGTCCTACGAGCAGTACTTC.

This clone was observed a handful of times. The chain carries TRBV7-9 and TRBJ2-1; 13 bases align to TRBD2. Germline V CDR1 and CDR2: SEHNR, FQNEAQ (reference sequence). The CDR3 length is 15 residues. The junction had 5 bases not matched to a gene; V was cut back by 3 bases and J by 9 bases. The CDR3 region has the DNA TGTGCCAGCAGCTTGGGACTAGCGGGATTCACTGAGCAGTTCTTC. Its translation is CASSLGLAGFTEQFF. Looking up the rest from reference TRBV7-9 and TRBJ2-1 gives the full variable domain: DTGVSQNPRHKITKRGQNVTFRCDPISEHNRLYWYRQTLGQGPEFLTYFQNEAQLEKSRLLSDRFSAERPKGSFSTLEIQRTEQGDSAMYLCASSLGLAGFTEQFFGPGTRLTVL.

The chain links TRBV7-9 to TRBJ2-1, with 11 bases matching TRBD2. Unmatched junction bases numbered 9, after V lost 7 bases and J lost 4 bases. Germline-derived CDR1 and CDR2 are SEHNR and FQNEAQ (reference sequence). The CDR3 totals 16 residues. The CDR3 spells CASTPPGLAAYNEQFF. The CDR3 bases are TGTGCCAGCACCCCTCCGGGACTAGCGGCGTACAATGAGCAGTTCTTC.

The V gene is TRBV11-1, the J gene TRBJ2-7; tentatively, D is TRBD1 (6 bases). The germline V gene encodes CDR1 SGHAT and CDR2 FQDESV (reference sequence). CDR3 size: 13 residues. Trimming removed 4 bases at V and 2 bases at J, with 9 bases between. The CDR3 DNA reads TGTGCCAGCAGCTATGGACAGACCTACGAGCAGTACTTC. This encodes CASSYGQTYEQYF.

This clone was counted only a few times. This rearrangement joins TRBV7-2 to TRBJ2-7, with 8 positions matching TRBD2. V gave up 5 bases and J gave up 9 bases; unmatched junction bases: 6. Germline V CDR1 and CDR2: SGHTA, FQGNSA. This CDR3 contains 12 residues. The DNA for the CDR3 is TGTGCCAGCAGCCAATCAGCGGGGGTGCAGTACTTC. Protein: CASSQSAGVQYF.

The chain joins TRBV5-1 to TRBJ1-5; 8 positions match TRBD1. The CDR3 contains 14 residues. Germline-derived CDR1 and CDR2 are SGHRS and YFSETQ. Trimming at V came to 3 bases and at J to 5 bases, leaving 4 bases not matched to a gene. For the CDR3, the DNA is TGCGCCAGCAGCTCAACAGGGGGGGATCAGCCCCAGCATTTT. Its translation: CASSSTGGDQPQHF.

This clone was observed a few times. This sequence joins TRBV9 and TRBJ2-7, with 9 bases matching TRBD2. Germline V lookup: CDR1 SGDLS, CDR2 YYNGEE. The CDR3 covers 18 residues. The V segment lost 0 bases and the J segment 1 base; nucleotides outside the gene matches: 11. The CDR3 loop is CASSVAGDSTSGSYEQYF. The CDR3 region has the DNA TGTGCCAGCAGCGTAGCTGGGGACTCGACTAGCGGTTCCTACGAGCAGTACTTC.

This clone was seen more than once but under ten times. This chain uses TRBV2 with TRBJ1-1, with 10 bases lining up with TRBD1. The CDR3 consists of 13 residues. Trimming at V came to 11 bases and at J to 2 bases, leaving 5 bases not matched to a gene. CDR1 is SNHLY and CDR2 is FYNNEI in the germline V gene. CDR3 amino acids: CAGGTGDNTEAFF. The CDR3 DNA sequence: TGTGCCGGCGGGACAGGGGATAACACTGAAGCTTTCTTT. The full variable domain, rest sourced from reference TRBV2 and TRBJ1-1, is EPEVTQTPSHQVTQMGQEVILRCVPISNHLYFYWYRQILGQKVEFLVSFYNNEISEKSEIFDDQFSVERPDGSNFTLKIRSTKLEDSAMYFCAGGTGDNTEAFFGQGTRLTVV.

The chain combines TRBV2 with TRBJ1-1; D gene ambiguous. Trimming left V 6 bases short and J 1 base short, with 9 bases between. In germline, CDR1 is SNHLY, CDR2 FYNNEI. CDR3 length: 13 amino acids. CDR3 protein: CASRFTENTEAFF. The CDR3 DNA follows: TGTGCCAGCAGGTTCACAGAGAACACTGAAGCTTTCTTT.

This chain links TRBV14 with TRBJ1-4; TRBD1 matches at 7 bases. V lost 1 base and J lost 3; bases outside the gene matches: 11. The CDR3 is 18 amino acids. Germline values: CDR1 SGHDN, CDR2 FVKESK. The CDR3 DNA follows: TGTGCCAGCAGCCAAGGGAGGGGGACAGTTTCGGCTAATGAAAAACTGTTTTTT. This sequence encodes CASSQGRGTVSANEKLFF.

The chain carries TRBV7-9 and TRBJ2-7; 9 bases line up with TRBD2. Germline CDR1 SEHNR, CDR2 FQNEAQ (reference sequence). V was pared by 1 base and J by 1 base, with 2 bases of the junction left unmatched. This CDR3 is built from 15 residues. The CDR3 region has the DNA TGTGCCAGCAGCTTAGGACTAGCGGAATCCTACGAGCAGTACTTC. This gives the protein CASSLGLAESYEQYF.

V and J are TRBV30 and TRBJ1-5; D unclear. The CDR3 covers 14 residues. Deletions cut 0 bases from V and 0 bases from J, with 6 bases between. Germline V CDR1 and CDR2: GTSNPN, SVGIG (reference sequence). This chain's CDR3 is CAWSVGLSNQPQHF. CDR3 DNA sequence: TGTGCCTGGAGTGTTGGGCTTAGCAATCAGCCCCAGCATTTT.

Here the CDR3 reads CASSLAEGNEQFF. As DNA, the CDR3 is TGTGCCAGCAGCTTGGCTGAGGGAAACGAGCAGTTCTTC. The chain couples TRBV7-6 to TRBJ2-1, with D perhaps TRBD2 (5 bases). The CDR3 runs 13 residues. Trimming took 3 bases from V and 10 from J, leaving 13 bases between them. Germline lookup yields CDR1 SGHVS and CDR2 FNYEAQ. The complete variable domain, with remaining parts taken from reference TRBV7-6 and TRBJ2-1, reads GAGVSQSPRYKVTKRGQDVALRCDPISGHVSLYWYRQALGQGPEFLTYFNYEAQQDKSGLPNDRFSAERPEGSISTLTIQRTEQRDSAMYRCASSLAEGNEQFFGPGTRLTVL.

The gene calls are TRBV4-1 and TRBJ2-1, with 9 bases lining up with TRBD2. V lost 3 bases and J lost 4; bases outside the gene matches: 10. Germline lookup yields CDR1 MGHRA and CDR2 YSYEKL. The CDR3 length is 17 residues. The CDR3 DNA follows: TGCGCCAGCAGCCAGAACGCTGGACTAGCGAGATACAATGAGCAGTTCTTC. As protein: CASSQNAGLARYNEQFF.

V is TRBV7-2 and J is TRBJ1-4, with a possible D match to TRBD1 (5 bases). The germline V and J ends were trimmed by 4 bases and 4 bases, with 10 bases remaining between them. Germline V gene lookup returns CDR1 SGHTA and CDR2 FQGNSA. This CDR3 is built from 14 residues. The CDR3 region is CASSSTVLNEKLFF. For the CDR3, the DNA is TGTGCCAGCAGCTCGACAGTACTTAATGAAAAACTGTTTTTT.